These 15 T cell receptor beta chains were sequenced from one sample in a study of blood T cell repertoires in COVID-19. The repertoire was sequenced with immunoSEQ multiplex PCR; TCRdb's copy has only in-frame clones and lacks some. The sample lists under 200,000 clones, around 86% occurring once. Sequenced sample: peripheral blood. These receptors came from a man between 65 and 85 years old with acute or convalescent COVID-19.

The chain uses TRBV6-4 and TRBJ2-1; D is perhaps TRBD2 (5 bases). This CDR3 is built from 12 residues. Per germline, CDR1 MRHNA and CDR2 SNTAGT. Trimming stripped 10 bases from V and 3 bases from J, with 10 bases between. CDR3 bases: TGTGCCACCTCAGAGGGCTACAATGAGCAGTTCTTC. Amino acid sequence: CATSEGYNEQFF.

V usage is TRBV9 and J usage is TRBJ2-2; D is uncertain. V lost 2 bases, J lost 5 bases, and 7 bases lay in between. Germline V gene lookup returns CDR1 SGDLS and CDR2 YYNGEE. This CDR3 has 13 amino acids. The CDR3: CASSVSTTGELFF. CDR3 in DNA: TGTGCCAGCAGCGTGAGCACGACCGGGGAGCTGTTTTTT.

The chain uses TRBV28 and TRBJ1-1, with 8 bases lining up with TRBD1. The germline V gene encodes CDR1 MDHEN and CDR2 SYDVKM. The V and J ends lost 6 bases and 11 bases, in that order; junction bases with no gene match: 5. The CDR3 spans 11 residues. The CDR3 DNA reads TGTGCCAGCAGCACACAGGGGGATGCTTTCTTT. It specifies CASSTQGDAFF. The complete variable domain, with remaining parts taken from reference TRBV28 and TRBJ1-1, reads DVKVTQSSRYLVKRTGEKVFLECVQDMDHENMFWYRQDPGLGLRLIYFSYDVKMKEKGDIPEGYSVSREKKERFSLILESASTNQTSMYLCASSTQGDAFFGQGTRLTVV.

This chain uses TRBV7-3 with TRBJ2-1, with D perhaps matching TRBD2 (5 bases). The CDR3 totals 14 residues. Trimming stripped 2 bases from V and 2 bases from J, with 7 bases between. Germline CDR1 reads SGHTA; CDR2 reads FQGTGA. In DNA, the CDR3 is TGTGCCAGCAGCTTAGAGGGAACCTACAATGAGCAGTTCTTC. This gives the protein CASSLEGTYNEQFF. Combining the CDR3 with reference TRBV7-3 and TRBJ2-1 gives the whole variable domain GAGVSQTPSNKVTEKGKYVELRCDPISGHTALYWYRQSLGQGPEFLIYFQGTGAADDSGLPNDRFFAVRPEGSVSTLKIQRTERGDSAVYLCASSLEGTYNEQFFGPGTRLTVL.

The chain has TRBV24-1 and TRBJ1-5; no definite D call. Germline-derived CDR1 and CDR2 are KGHDR and SFDVKD. The CDR3 length is 14 residues. Between the trimmed V and J ends, which lost 5 bases and 2 bases, there was a span of 9 bases. CDR3 sequence (DNA): TGTGCCACCAGTGCAGGATTTGGCAATCAGCCCCAGCATTTT. Protein: CATSAGFGNQPQHF.

This chain joins TRBV2 and TRBJ2-7; D possibly corresponds to TRBD1 (6 bases). V was clipped by 3 bases and J by 6 bases, with 15 bases between them. CDR3 length equals 14 residues. CDR1 and CDR2 from the germline V gene are SNHLY and FYNNEI. The CDR3 region has the DNA TGTGCCAGCAGTGAGGGACAATTAGGTGGCGAGCAGTACTTC. This translates into CASSEGQLGGEQYF.

Concerning this clone: The sample carries other DNA sequences with the same CDR3. The chain recombines TRBV5-1 with TRBJ1-1, with 9 nucleotides matching TRBD1. The V segment lost 0 bases and the J segment 1 base; nucleotides outside the gene matches: 1. The CDR3 sequence is 15 residues long. The germline gives CDR1 SGHRS, CDR2 YFSETQ. The CDR3 protein is CASSLEGQGNTEAFF. CDR3 nucleotide sequence: TGCGCCAGCAGCTTGGAGGGACAGGGGAACACTGAAGCTTTCTTT.

The count of this clone is one. The chain joins TRBV7-9 to TRBJ1-2, with a possible D match to TRBD1 (5 bases). CDR1 SEHNR and CDR2 FQNEAQ come from the germline V gene (reference sequence). CDR3 length equals 17 residues. V gave up 4 bases and J gave up 4 bases, with 22 bases separating them. The CDR3 nucleotides are TGTGCCAGCAGCTCCCTGTTCCTAGGGGATACTTTCTATGGCTACACCTTC. This gives the protein CASSSLFLGDTFYGYTF. Combining the CDR3 with reference TRBV7-9 and TRBJ1-2 gives the whole variable domain DTGVSQNPRHKITKRGQNVTFRCDPISEHNRLYWYRQTLGQGPEFLTYFQNEAQLEKSRLLSDRFSAERPKGSFSTLEIQRTEQGDSAMYLCASSSLFLGDTFYGYTFGSGTRLTVV.

The rearrangement links TRBV10-1 to TRBJ1-1, with no clear D. Germline V gene data show CDR1 as WNHNN and CDR2 as SYGVQD (reference sequence). Trimming left V 0 bases short and J 4 bases short, with 9 bases between. The CDR3 is made up of 14 amino acids. The DNA of the CDR3 is TGCGCCAGCAGTGAGTCCGGGATCAGCACTGAAGCTTTCTTT. Its protein is CASSESGISTEAFF.

This chain joins TRBV5-8 and TRBJ1-4; 8 positions match TRBD1. Germline values: CDR1 SGHTS, CDR2 YDEGEE. CDR3 length: 12 amino acids. J gave up 17 bases and V 4 bases, and 10 bases lay outside the gene matches. This CDR3 is CASSQERTGIFF. The CDR3 nucleotides read TGTGCCAGCAGCCAAGAACGGACAGGGATTTTTTTT.

CDR3 in amino acids: CASRKIPDTEAFF. The DNA for the CDR3 is TGCGCCAGCAGAAAAATCCCGGACACTGAAGCTTTCTTT. J is TRBJ1-1 and V is TRBV5-1; no definite D call. V lost 5 bases and J lost 3, with 11 bases in between. Germline V gene data show CDR1 as SGHRS and CDR2 as YFSETQ. The CDR3 totals 13 residues.

The chain is built from TRBV2 and TRBJ1-5; 8 bases fit TRBD1. Germline CDR1 is SNHLY and CDR2 is FYNNEI. V dropped 8 bases and J dropped 12; count of bases not matched to a gene: 12. The CDR3 extends over 13 amino acids. The CDR3 spells CASLLGQGAGQHF. In DNA, the CDR3 is TGTGCCAGCTTGTTAGGGCAGGGGGCGGGCCAGCATTTT.

CDR3 in amino acids: CASSLGASLTYYEQYF. The DNA of the CDR3 is TGTGCCAGCAGCTTAGGAGCCTCACTTACTTACTACGAGCAGTACTTC. The gene calls are TRBV7-6 and TRBJ2-7; no clear D gene. The V and J ends lost 1 base and 3 bases respectively, with 16 bases between them. CDR1 and CDR2 (germline): SGHVS, FNYEAQ. CDR3 length: 16 residues. The whole variable domain, filled in from reference TRBV7-6 and TRBJ2-7, reads GAGVSQSPRYKVTKRGQDVALRCDPISGHVSLYWYRQALGQGPEFLTYFNYEAQQDKSGLPNDRFSAERPEGSISTLTIQRTEQRDSAMYRCASSLGASLTYYEQYFGPGTRLTVT.

The genes are TRBV18 and TRBJ2-1, with D perhaps matching TRBD1 (5 bases). Between the trimmed V and J ends, which lost 0 bases and 2 bases, there was a span of 8 bases. The CDR3 is made up of 15 amino acids. Germline V gives CDR1 KGHSH, CDR2 LQKENI. CDR3: CASSPPGAPYNEQFF. In nucleotides, the CDR3 is TGTGCCAGCTCACCACCAGGGGCCCCCTACAATGAGCAGTTCTTC.

The chain employs TRBV5-4 and TRBJ1-2; D call uncertain. The CDR3 extends over 14 amino acids. The V end lost 3 bases, the J end lost 4 bases, and 13 bases lay between the germline ends. Germline CDR1 reads SGHNT; CDR2 reads YYREEE (reference sequence). The CDR3 is CASSSGSSSYGYTF. For the CDR3, the DNA is TGTGCCAGCAGCTCCGGGAGTTCCTCCTATGGCTACACCTTC. The full variable domain, completed using reference TRBV5-4 and TRBJ1-2, is ETGVTQSPTHLIKTRGQQVTLRCSSQSGHNTVSWYQQALGQGPQFIFQYYREEENGRGNFPPRFSGLQFPNYSSELNVNALELDDSALYLCASSSGSSSYGYTFGSGTRLTVV.